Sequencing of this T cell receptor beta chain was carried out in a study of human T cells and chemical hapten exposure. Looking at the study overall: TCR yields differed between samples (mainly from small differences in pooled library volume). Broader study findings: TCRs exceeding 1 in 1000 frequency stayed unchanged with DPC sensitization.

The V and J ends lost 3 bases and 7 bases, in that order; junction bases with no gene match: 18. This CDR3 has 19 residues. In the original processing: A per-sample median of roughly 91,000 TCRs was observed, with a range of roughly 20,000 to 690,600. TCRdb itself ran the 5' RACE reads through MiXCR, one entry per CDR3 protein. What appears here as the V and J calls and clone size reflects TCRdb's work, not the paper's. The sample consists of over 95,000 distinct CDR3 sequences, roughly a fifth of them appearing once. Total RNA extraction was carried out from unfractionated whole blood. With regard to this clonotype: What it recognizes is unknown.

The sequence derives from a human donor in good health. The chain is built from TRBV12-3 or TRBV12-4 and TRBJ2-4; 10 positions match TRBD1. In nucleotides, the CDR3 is TGTGCCAGCAGTTTGGAGGGGGGACAGGGGAGGAATCTGAGGAACATTCAGTACTTC. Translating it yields CASSLEGGQGRNLRNIQYF.